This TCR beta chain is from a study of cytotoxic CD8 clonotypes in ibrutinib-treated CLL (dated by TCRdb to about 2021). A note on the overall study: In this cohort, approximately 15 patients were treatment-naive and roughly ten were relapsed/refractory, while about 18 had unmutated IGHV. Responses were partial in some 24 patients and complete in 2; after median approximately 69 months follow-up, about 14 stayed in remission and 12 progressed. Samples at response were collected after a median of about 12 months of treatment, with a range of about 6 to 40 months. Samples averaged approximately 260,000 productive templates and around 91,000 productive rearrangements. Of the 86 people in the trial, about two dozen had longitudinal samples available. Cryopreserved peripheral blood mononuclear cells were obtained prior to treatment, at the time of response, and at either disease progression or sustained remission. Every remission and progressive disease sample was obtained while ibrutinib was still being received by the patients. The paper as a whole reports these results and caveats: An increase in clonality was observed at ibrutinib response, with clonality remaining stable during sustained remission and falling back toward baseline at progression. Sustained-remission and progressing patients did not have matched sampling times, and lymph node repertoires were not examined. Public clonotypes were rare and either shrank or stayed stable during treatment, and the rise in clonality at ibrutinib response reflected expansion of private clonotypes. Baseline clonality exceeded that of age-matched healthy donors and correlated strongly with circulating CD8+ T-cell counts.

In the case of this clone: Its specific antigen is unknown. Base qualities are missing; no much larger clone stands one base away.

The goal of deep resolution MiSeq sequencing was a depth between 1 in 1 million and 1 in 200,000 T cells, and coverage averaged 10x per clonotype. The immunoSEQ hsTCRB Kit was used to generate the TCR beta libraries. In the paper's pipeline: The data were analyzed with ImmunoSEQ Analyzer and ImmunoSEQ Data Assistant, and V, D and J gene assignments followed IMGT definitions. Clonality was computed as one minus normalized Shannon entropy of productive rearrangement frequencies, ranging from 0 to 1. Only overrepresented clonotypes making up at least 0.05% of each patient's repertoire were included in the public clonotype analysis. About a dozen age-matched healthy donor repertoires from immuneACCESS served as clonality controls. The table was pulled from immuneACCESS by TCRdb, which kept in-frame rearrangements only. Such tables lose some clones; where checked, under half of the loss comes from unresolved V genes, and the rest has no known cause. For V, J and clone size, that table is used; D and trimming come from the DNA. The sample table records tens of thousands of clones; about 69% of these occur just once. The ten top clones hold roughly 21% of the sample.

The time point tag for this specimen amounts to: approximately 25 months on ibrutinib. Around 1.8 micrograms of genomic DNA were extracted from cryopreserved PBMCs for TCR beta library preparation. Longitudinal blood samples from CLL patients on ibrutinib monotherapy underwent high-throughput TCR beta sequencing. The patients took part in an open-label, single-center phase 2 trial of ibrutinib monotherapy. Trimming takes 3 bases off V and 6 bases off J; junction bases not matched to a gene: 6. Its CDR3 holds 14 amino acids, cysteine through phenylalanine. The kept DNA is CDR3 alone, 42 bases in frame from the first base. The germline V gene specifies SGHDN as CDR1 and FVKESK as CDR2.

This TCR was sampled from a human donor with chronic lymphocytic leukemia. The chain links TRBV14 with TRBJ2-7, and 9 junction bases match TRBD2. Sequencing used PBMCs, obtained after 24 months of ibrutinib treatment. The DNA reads TGTGCCAGCAGCCAGTTCGCGGGGGGGCGCGAGCAGTACTTC. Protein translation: CASSQFAGGREQYF.